A selection of T cell receptor beta chains follows, all from one sample in a study of shared T cell receptors in the human thymus. This table comes from immunoSEQ multiplex PCR, and its TCRdb copy is limited to in-frame clones, with some not included. Of roughly 660,000 clones listed, over 75% are singletons. These data also featured in a second study, about human thymus T cells.

Source material: thymocytes. These receptors all come from a boy younger than two with a congenital heart defect. Each CDR3 is given with its conserved first and last residue. The D gene is left open where the match is weak. Expanded clones are given a class, and other clones once, few, many or no size at all.

D gene	clone size	V gene	J gene	CDR3 protein	CDR3 DNA
TRBD1	NA	TRBV9	TRBJ1-1	CASSLTGQGFNTEAFF	TGTGCCAGCAGCCTAACGGGACAGGGCTTTAACACTGAAGCTTTCTTT
TRBD1	NA	TRBV2	TRBJ1-2	CASSEDLYRGWDGYTF	TGTGCCAGCAGTGAAGACCTCTACAGGGGGTGGGATGGCTACACCTTC
TRBD1	NA	TRBV7-2	TRBJ1-1	CASSPRTGGVTEAFF	TGTGCCAGCAGCCCACGGACAGGGGGGGTCACTGAAGCTTTCTTT
TRBD1	few	TRBV28	TRBJ2-7	CASSLWDRIYEQYF	TGTGCCAGCAGTTTATGGGACAGGATATACGAGCAGTACTTC
TRBD1	NA	TRBV15	TRBJ2-1	CATSSYPRDRGHNEQFF	TGTGCCACCAGCAGCTATCCCCGGGACAGGGGACACAATGAGCAGTTCTTC
TRBD2	NA	TRBV25-1	TRBJ2-7	CASRGLNGYSDEQYF	TGTGCCAGCAGGGGACTAAACGGTTACTCTGACGAGCAGTACTTC
NA	NA	TRBV5-6	TRBJ2-7	CASSTLQGPEVYEQYF	TGTGCCAGCAGCACACTACAGGGCCCTGAGGTCTACGAGCAGTACTTC
NA	NA	TRBV7-9	TRBJ1-3	CASSLLGGGYF	TGTGCCAGCAGCTTATTAGGAGGAGGATATTTT
TRBD1	NA	TRBV27	TRBJ2-7	CASSLGQAKGQQYF	TGTGCCAGCAGCCTGGGACAGGCCAAGGGGCAGCAGTACTTC
TRBD1	NA	TRBV14	TRBJ2-6	CASSRDRVRSGANVLTF	TGTGCCAGCAGCCGGGACAGGGTGAGGTCTGGGGCCAACGTCCTGACTTTC